The following is a T cell receptor beta chain sequence with its context. Its antigen remains unidentified. The data were obtained in a study of OX40 agonist ivuxolimab in advanced cancers. Notes on the study in general: Low normalized T-cell clonal expansion was also seen in some nonresponders.

Germline CDR1 MDHEN, CDR2 SYDVKM. With 3 bases clipped from V and 6 bases from J, the junction kept 11 bases outside the gene matches. The CDR3 runs to 15 residues. TCRdb's table, derived via immunoSEQ multiplex PCR, lists solely in-frame clones and lacks some. This sample has under 50,000 clones; approximately 80% occur once, and the top ten carry just over 5%. This chain joins TRBV28 and TRBJ2-7; TRBD1 matches at 7 bases. The sample in question was CD4+ or CD8+ T cells sorted from blood, obtained in a trial of the OX40 agonist ivuxolimab. This clonotype originated in an adult with an advanced solid tumor such as melanoma, head and neck, liver or kidney cancer. The CDR3 reads CASSFLDRVYGEQYF. Here the CDR3 DNA reads TGTGCCAGCAGTTTCTTAGACAGGGTGTATGGCGAGCAGTACTTC.